These 9 T cell receptor beta chains share one sample of origin, sequenced in a study of regulatory T cells in long-lasting Graves disease. Building the TCR beta libraries relied on iRepertoire HTBI primers, and CDR3 regions underwent Arm-PCR. Using its own MiXCR run on the multiplex PCR reads, TCRdb lists one record per CDR3 protein. Altogether under 400,000 distinct CDR3 sequences are present, around 15% being singletons, with the ten largest covering about 32%. Time point given: newly diagnosed GD, antithyroid drugs for less than 3 months. Generation of the TCR library employed RNA extracted from PBMCs. The same sample was also studied in work on T cells in Graves' hyperthyroidism and ophthalmopathy.

Sequenced material: peripheral blood mononuclear cells (PBMCs), taken at new diagnosis, from a patient treated with antithyroid drugs. The source is a middle-aged man with Graves disease.

The chain couples TRBV19 to TRBJ1-6, with D unresolved. The CDR3 sequence is 16 residues long. Germline lookup yields CDR1 LNHDA and CDR2 SQIVND (reference sequence). Trimming pared 7 bases from V and 4 bases from J, leaving 17 bases between. CDR3 bases: TGTGCCAGTACCCGAGGAGTTGACGGTTATAATTCACCCCTCCACTTT. The encoded protein is CASTRGVDGYNSPLHF.

This clonotype appeared a few times. The genes are TRBV27 and TRBJ2-2; D ambiguous. V was shortened by 5 bases and J by 7 bases, with 8 bases between the two germline ends. This CDR3 spans 12 amino acids. Germline CDR1 is MNHEY and CDR2 is SMNVEV (reference sequence). Written as DNA, the CDR3 is TGTGCCAGCAGTCCGCAATTCGGGGAGCTGTTTTTT. Its protein is CASSPQFGELFF.

V is TRBV25-1 and J is TRBJ2-5; D is ambiguous. CDR3 length: 12 residues. Germline V gene lookup returns CDR1 MGHDK and CDR2 SYGVNS. Trimming took off 6 bases at V and 4 bases at J, with 9 bases between the two ends. The CDR3 region has the DNA TGTGCCAGCAGCCTAAATTCAGAGACCCAGTACTTC. Its translation: CASSLNSETQYF. The whole variable domain, remainder taken from reference TRBV25-1 and TRBJ2-5, is EADIYQTPRYLVIGTGKKITLECSQTMGHDKMYWYQQDPGMELHLIHYSYGVNSTEKGDLSSESTVSRIRTEHFPLTLESARPSHTSQYLCASSLNSETQYFGPGTRLLVL.

The CDR3 loop reads CSARDIGTKGGPYEQYF. The CDR3 nucleotides read TGCAGTGCTAGAGATATTGGGACCAAGGGAGGCCCCTACGAGCAGTACTTC. The rearrangement uses TRBV20-1 and TRBJ2-7, with a weak D call TRBD2 (6 bases). CDR1 is DFQATT and CDR2 is SNEGSKA in the germline V gene (reference sequence). The CDR3 sequence is 17 residues long. Deletions cut 0 bases from V and 2 bases from J, with 20 bases between.

This clonotype has ten or more counts. The CDR3 spells CASSDIGWGGGPLKTQYF. The CDR3 region has the DNA TGTGCCAGCAGTGATATCGGGTGGGGCGGGGGGCCTTTGAAGACCCAGTACTTC. The chain couples TRBV2 to TRBJ2-5; TRBD2 matches at 8 bases. The junction had 18 bases not matched to a gene; V was cut back by 3 bases and J by 6 bases. The CDR3 is made up of 18 amino acids. Per germline, CDR1 SNHLY and CDR2 FYNNEI.

The genes are TRBV5-1 and TRBJ2-1, with 10 bases lining up with TRBD2. Germline V gene sequence: CDR1 SGHRS, CDR2 YFSETQ. The CDR3 contains 15 residues. The J segment lost 3 bases and the V segment lost 9 bases, leaving 9 bases of the junction unmatched. The CDR3 sequence: CATAPASGGYNEQFF. The CDR3 DNA sequence: TGCGCCACCGCCCCCGCTAGCGGGGGCTACAATGAGCAGTTCTTC.

This clonotype was found once. V gene TRBV5-1 combines with J gene TRBJ2-1, with TRBD1 matching 8 bases. The CDR3 sequence is 16 residues long. Germline assignment: CDR1 SGHRS and CDR2 YFSETQ. J was trimmed by 0 bases and V by 4 bases; bases with no gene match: 6. The CDR3 nucleotides read TGCGCCAGCAGCAATGACAGGGGTCTCTCCTACAATGAGCAGTTCTTC. Encoded protein: CASSNDRGLSYNEQFF.

A few counts support this clonotype. The genes are TRBV4-2 and TRBJ2-2; 7 bases fit TRBD1. From germline, CDR1 is LGHNA and CDR2 YNFKEQ. V lost 5 bases to trimming and J lost 2 bases; unmatched junction nucleotides: 5. The CDR3 covers 15 residues. The CDR3 DNA sequence: TGTGCCAGCAGCATCCGGGACAGCAACACCGGGGAGCTGTTTTTT. This translates into CASSIRDSNTGELFF.

This clonotype was observed many times. This chain joins TRBV20-1 and TRBJ2-5, with D perhaps matching TRBD2 (6 bases). Trimming pared 0 bases from V and 6 bases from J, leaving 14 bases between. The CDR3 is 14 residues long. The germline V gene encodes CDR1 DFQATT and CDR2 SNEGSKA (reference sequence). CDR3 coding DNA: TGCAGTGCTAGAGAATCTAAGGCGGGGAAGACCCAGTACTTC. Encoded protein: CSARESKAGKTQYF.